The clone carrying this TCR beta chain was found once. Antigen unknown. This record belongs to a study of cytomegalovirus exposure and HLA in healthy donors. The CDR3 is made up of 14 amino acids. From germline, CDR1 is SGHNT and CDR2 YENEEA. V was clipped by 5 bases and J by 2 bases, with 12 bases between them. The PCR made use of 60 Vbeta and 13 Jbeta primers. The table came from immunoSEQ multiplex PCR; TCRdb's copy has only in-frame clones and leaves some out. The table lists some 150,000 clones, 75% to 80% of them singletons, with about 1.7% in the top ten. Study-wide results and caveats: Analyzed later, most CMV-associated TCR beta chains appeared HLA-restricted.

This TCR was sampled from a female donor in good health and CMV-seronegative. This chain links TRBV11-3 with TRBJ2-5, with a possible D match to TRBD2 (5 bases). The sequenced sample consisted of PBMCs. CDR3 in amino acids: CASSTWGVQETQYF. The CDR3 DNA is TGTGCCAGCAGCACTTGGGGAGTTCAAGAGACCCAGTACTTC.